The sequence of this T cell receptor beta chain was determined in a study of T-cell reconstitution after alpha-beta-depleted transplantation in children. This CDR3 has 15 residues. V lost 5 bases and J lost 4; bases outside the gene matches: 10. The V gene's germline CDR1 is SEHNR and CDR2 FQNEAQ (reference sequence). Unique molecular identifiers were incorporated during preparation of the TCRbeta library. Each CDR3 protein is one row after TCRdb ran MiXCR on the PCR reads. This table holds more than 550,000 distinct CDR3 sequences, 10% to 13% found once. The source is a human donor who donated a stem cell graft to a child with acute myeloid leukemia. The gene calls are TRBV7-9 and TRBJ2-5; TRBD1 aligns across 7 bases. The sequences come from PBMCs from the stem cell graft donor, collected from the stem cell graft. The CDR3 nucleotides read TGTGCCAGCAGCCAAACGACAGGGCTTAGAGAGACCCAGTACTTC. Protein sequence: CASSQTTGLRETQYF.